Included here is one TCR beta chain sequence, with context. No antigen is known for it. The data derive from a study of cytomegalovirus exposure and HLA in healthy donors. Background on the study: HLA-typed donors were the source of about 81 million unique TCRs held in an early data release.

The PCR employed 60 Vbeta primers together with 13 Jbeta primers. Assay: immunoSEQ multiplex PCR; the TCRdb copy retains only in-frame clones and omits some. The profile shows about 170,000 clones, over 80% of them singletons. There are 14 residues in the CDR3. Germline V gene lookup returns CDR1 GTSNPN and CDR2 SVGIG (reference sequence). V shed 5 bases, J shed 4 bases, and the junction held 9 bases outside the gene matches. Overall study findings and caveats: An analysis that came later showed most CMV-associated TCR beta chains appearing HLA-restricted. For most TCR beta V segments, an earlier analysis put the productive rate at about 87% or about 30% of the time. Per published accounts, TCR beta sequences correctly predicted the HLA-A and HLA-B alleles of most subjects.

The receptor comes from a boy between 2 and 15 years old in good health and CMV-seronegative. The sequencing sample was made of PBMCs. The chain recombines TRBV30 with TRBJ2-7, with TRBD1 matching over 9 bases. CDR3 nucleotides: TGTGCCTGGGCCCTCGGACAGGGGAGGTACGAGCAGTACTTC. Its protein is CAWALGQGRYEQYF.